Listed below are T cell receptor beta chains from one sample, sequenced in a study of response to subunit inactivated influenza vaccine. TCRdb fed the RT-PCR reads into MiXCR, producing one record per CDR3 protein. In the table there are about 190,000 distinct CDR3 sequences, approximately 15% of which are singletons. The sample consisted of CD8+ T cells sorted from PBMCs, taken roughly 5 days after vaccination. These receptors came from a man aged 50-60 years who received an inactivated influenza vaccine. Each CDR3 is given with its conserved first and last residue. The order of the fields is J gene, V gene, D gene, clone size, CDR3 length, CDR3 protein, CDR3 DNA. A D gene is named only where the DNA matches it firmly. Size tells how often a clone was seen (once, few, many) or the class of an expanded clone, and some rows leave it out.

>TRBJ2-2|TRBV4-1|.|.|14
CASSQGVYTGELFF
TGCGCCAGCAGCCAAGGTGTCTACACCGGGGAGCTGTTTTTT
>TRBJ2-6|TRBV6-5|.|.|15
CASSYEAGAPHVLTF
TGTGCCAGCAGTTACGAAGCAGGGGCCCCCCACGTCCTGACTTTC
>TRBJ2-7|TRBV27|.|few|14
CASSLSVGSYEQYF
TGTGCCAGCAGTTTATCGGTCGGCTCCTACGAGCAGTACTTC
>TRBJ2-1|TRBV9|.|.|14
CASSVGGPSNEQFF
TGTGCCAGCAGCGTGGGGGGGCCGTCCAATGAGCAGTTCTTC
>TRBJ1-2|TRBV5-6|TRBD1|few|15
CASSPPGQANYGYTF
TGTGCCAGCAGCCCTCCGGGACAGGCTAACTATGGCTACACCTTC
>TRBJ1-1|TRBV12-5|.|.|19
CASAAKKPGLIVWGTEAFF
TGTGCTAGTGCCGCGAAAAAACCGGGACTCATCGTGTGGGGCACTGAAGCTTTCTTT
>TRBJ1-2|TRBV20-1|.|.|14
CSARIGLLPSGYTF
TGCAGTGCTAGAATAGGACTGCTGCCTAGCGGCTACACCTTC
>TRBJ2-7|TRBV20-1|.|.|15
CSARNPDGGYYEQYF
TGCAGTGCTAGAAATCCCGACGGAGGTTATTACGAGCAGTACTTC
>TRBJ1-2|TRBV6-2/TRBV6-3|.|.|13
CASSFITGYGYTF
TGTGCCAGCAGCTTCATCACCGGGTATGGCTACACCTTC
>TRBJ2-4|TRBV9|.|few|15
CASSVEGSVGNIQYF
TGTGCCAGCAGCGTAGAGGGATCGGTCGGGAACATTCAGTACTTC
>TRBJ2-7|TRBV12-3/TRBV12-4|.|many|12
CASSIGSGEQYF
TGTGCCAGCAGTATAGGATCCGGCGAGCAGTACTTC
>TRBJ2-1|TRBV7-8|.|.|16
CASSSSGTNAYNEQFF
TGTGCCAGCAGCTCATCAGGGACAAACGCCTACAATGAGCAGTTCTTC
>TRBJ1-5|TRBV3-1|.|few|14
CASSQGQGHQPQHF
TGTGCCAGCAGCCAAGGCCAGGGGCATCAGCCCCAGCATTTT
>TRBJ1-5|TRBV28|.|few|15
CASSFLSRDNQPQHF
TGTGCCAGCAGCTTTCTGTCCAGGGACAATCAGCCCCAGCATTTT
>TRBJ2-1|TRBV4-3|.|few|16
CASSQDLGLEYNEQFF
TGCGCCAGCAGCCAAGATCTGGGACTTGAATACAATGAGCAGTTCTTC
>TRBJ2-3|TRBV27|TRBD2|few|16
CASSLVSGISTDTQYF
TGTGCCAGCAGTTTGGTTAGCGGGATAAGCACAGATACGCAGTATTTT
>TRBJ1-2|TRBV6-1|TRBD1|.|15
CASTGGQGSYYGYTF
TGTGCCAGCACCGGGGGACAGGGGTCTTACTATGGCTACACCTTC
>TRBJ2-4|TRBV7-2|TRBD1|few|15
CASSLQGQGGNIQYF
TGTGCCAGCAGCTTACAGGGACAGGGTGGAAACATTCAGTACTTC
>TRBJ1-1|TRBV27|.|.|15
CASSLFGDLNTEAFF
TGTGCCAGCAGTTTATTTGGAGACTTGAACACTGAAGCTTTCTTT
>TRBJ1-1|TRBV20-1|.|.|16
CSARDLAGYPNTEAFF
TGCAGTGCTAGAGATCTAGCAGGGTACCCGAACACTGAAGCTTTCTTT
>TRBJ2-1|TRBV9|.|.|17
CASSPRRSGDSYNEQFF
TGTGCCAGCAGCCCCCGTAGAAGCGGGGACAGCTACAATGAGCAGTTCTTC
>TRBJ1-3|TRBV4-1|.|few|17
CASSQSYPGDAGNTIYF
TGCGCCAGCAGCCAATCGTACCCAGGGGATGCGGGAAACACCATATATTTT
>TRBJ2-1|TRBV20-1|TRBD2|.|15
CSAPTLAGGPNEQFF
TGCAGTGCGCCTACCTTAGCGGGAGGGCCCAATGAGCAGTTCTTC
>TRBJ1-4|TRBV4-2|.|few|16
CASSQGTFLSGEKLFF
TGTGCCAGCAGCCAGGGGACTTTCCTCAGCGGGGAAAAACTGTTTTTT
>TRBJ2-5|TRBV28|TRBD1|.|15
CASSSDRGTTETQYF
TGTGCCAGCAGTAGCGACAGGGGAACTACGGAGACCCAGTACTTC
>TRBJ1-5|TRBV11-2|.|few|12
CASSLSGSAQHF
TGTGCCAGCAGCTTGTCAGGATCAGCCCAGCATTTT
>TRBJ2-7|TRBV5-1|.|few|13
CASSSTMNNEQYF
TGCGCCAGCAGCTCTACTATGAACAACGAGCAGTACTTC
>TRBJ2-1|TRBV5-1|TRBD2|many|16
CASRDGLAGPYNEQFF
TGCGCCAGCAGGGACGGACTAGCGGGACCCTACAATGAGCAGTTCTTC
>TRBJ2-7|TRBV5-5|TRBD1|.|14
CASSLARGRFEQYF
TGTGCCAGCAGCTTGGCCAGGGGGCGTTTCGAGCAGTACTTC
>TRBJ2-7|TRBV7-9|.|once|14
CASSLVPSDHEQYF
TGTGCCAGCAGCTTAGTCCCCAGTGACCACGAGCAGTACTTC
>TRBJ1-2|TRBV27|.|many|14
CASSLSGGRSGYTF
TGTGCCAGCAGTTTATCTGGGGGGCGGAGTGGCTACACCTTC
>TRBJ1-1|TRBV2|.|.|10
CASIQGRAFF
TGTGCCAGCATCCAAGGGAGAGCTTTCTTT
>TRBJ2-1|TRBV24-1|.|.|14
CATVGGSAYNEQFF
TGTGCCACAGTCGGTGGGAGCGCCTACAATGAGCAGTTCTTC
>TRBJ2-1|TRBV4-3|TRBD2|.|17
CASSQDLAGELVWEQFF
TGCGCCAGCAGCCAAGATCTAGCGGGAGAACTCGTCTGGGAGCAGTTCTTC
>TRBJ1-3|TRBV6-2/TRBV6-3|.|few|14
CASTDRRSGNTIYF
TGTGCCAGCACTGACAGACGCTCTGGAAACACCATATATTTT
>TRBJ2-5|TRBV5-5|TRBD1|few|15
CASSRKDRYQETQYF
TGTGCCAGCAGCCGGAAGGACAGGTATCAAGAGACCCAGTACTTC
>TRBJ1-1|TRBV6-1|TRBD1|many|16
CASSRNGQERYTEAFF
TGTGCCAGCAGCCGAAACGGACAGGAGAGGTACACTGAAGCTTTCTTT
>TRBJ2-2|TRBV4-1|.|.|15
CASSQVWQNTGELFF
TGCGCCAGCAGCCAAGTGTGGCAGAACACCGGGGAGCTGTTTTTT
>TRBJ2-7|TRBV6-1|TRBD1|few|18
CASSEKSHRTGGSYEQYF
TGTGCCAGCAGTGAAAAGTCCCACCGGACAGGGGGATCCTACGAGCAGTACTTC
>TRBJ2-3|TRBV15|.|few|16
CATSRDRTGVADTQYF
TGTGCCACCAGCAGAGACAGAACGGGAGTGGCAGATACGCAGTATTTT
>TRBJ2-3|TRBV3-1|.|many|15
CASSQGDFSTDTQYF
TGTGCCAGCAGCCAAGGGGACTTTAGCACAGATACGCAGTATTTT
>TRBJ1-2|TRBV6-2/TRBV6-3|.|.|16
CASSYSLGTGRHGYTF
TGTGCCAGCAGTTACTCGCTGGGGACCGGTCGCCATGGCTACACCTTC
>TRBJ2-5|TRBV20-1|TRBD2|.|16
CSARDLFGGARETQYF
TGCAGTGCTAGAGATCTATTCGGGGGGGCCAGAGAGACCCAGTACTTC
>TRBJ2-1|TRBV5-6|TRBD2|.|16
CASSKLLAGGPNEQFF
TGTGCCAGCAGCAAATTACTAGCGGGAGGACCCAATGAGCAGTTCTTC
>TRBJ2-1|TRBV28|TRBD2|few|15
CASSSSGKSGGEQFF
TGTGCCAGCAGTTCTTCCGGGAAATCGGGGGGTGAGCAGTTCTTC
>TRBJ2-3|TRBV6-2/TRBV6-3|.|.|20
CASSYSEGQGPASGTDTQYF
TGTGCCAGCAGTTACTCAGAGGGGCAGGGACCCGCTTCGGGTACAGATACGCAGTATTTT
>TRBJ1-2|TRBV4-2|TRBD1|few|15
CASSQLGTASGGYTF
TGTGCCAGCAGCCAACTAGGGACAGCCTCTGGGGGCTACACCTTC
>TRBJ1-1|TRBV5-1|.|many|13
CASSLVVNTEAFF
TGCGCCAGCAGCTTGGTGGTGAACACTGAAGCTTTCTTT
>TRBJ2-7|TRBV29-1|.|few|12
CSVEDIEYEQYF
TGCAGCGTTGAAGACATCGAGTACGAGCAGTACTTC
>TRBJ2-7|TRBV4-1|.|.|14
CASSQNRGLYEQYF
TGCGCCAGCAGCCAAAATAGGGGTCTCTACGAGCAGTACTTC
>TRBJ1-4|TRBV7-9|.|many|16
CASSRFLGGVGEKLFF
TGTGCCAGCAGCCGATTCCTCGGGGGTGTAGGTGAAAAACTGTTTTTT
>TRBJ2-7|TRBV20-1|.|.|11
CSAGTIVEQYF
TGCAGTGCTGGGACGATAGTTGAGCAGTACTTC
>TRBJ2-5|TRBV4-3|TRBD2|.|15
CASSQVPTSGETQYF
TGCGCCAGCAGCCAAGTTCCGACTAGCGGAGAGACCCAGTACTTC